The 2 T cell receptor beta chains in this list originate from one sample, sequenced in a study of PD-L1 blockade in urothelial cancer. Time point in this sample: pretreatment peripheral blood. The protocol was immunoSEQ multiplex PCR, while the TCRdb copy is restricted to in-frame clones and leaves out a portion. The sample lists approximately 52,000 clones, less than 90% occurring once. Material: PBMCs, obtained around atezolizumab (anti-PD-L1) treatment. These receptors came from a man aged 70-80 years with urothelial cancer.

The chain carries TRBV10-2 and TRBJ2-7, with 9 bases aligning to TRBD2. V lost 0 bases and J lost 3; bases outside the gene matches: 6. Germline CDR1 and CDR2: WSHSY and SAAADI. The length of the CDR3 is 16 residues. The CDR3 nucleotides read TGCGCCAGCAGTGAGTCGGGGTGGACTAGCGTCTACGAGCAGTACTTC. It specifies CASSESGWTSVYEQYF.

The chain uses TRBV4-2 and TRBJ2-3; 7 bases are a match to TRBD2. This CDR3 region has 17 residues. V dropped 1 base and J dropped 3; count of bases not matched to a gene: 10. CDR1 and CDR2 from the germline V gene are LGHNA and YNFKEQ. Here the CDR3 DNA reads TGTGCCAGCAGCCAAGGAGTAGGACTAGATAAAACAGATACGCAGTATTTT. Protein sequence: CASSQGVGLDKTDTQYF.